Here is one T cell receptor beta chain with its context. This clone turned up a few times. Which antigen it targets is not known. Base qualities were left out, and no much larger clone turns up one base away. The cohort was made up of under 800 healthy bone marrow donors. At the time of sampling, all cohort members were nominally healthy, though unrecorded immune exposures were likely present. The donor was CMV seropositive and belonged to the group of 250 to 300 seropositive cohort members. Each donor provided a peripheral blood sample, and peripheral blood mononuclear cells were used for TCR beta sequencing. The Qiagen DNeasy Blood Extraction Kit was used to extract genomic DNA from the blood cell samples. This sample stems from a study of cytomegalovirus exposure and HLA in healthy donors (dated by TCRdb to between 2016 and 2019). In the study overall: An earlier analysis of approximately 600 of the donors reported approximately 290 Gb of sequence data and 100 million to 130 million unique TCR beta sequences from about 200 million T cells. Alongside the repertoire data, information on donor age, sex, ethnicity and CMV serostatus was compiled. An earlier analysis of 587 of the donors used high-throughput TCR beta sequencing to judge whether each TCR beta V gene segment behaved as functional or pseudogenic. The genetic ancestry cluster associated with self-reported Caucasian donors included 70% to 85% of the approximately 430 genotyped donors. Rather than drawing on any new phenotypic data, the later analysis identified candidate immune exposures from TCR beta sequences and the way those sequences occurred across donors. All discovery cohort repertoires had been generated on a single sequencing platform. Class I and class II HLA loci were covered by the typing at four-digit resolution. The study combined high-throughput TCR immunosequencing, statistical association of individual TCRs with disease status, and machine learning to predict cytomegalovirus infection status. Typing coverage differed by locus: A, B, C, DRB1 and DQB1 were typed in roughly 629-630 donors, DQA1 in roughly 510, DPA1 in approximately 610, and DPB1 in roughly 450. Five DR-DQ haplotypes were handled as single units for association and clustering, since linkage in the cohort was strong. Among some 410 genotyped donors of the cohort, an average of approximately 240,000 unique TCR beta nucleotide sequences were sequenced per donor, roughly 18% of them non-productive. The study aimed to test whether cataloging public T cell receptors could reveal signatures of past pathogen exposure. To study patterns of TCR occurrence, a later analysis re-analyzed previously published TCR beta repertoires from around 660 donors and added high-resolution HLA genotyping. Genome-wide SNP genotypes for about three fifths of the 666 donors were used in a later genetic analysis, which treated that subset as a discovery cohort. Along with the approximately 650-subject first cohort, a separate validation cohort of approximately 110 different subjects was used. Roughly 300 gigabases of sequencing data and approximately 85 million unique TCR sequences were included in an early release covering roughly 600 HLA-typed donors. The study profiled the T cell repertoires of about 640 subjects by immunosequencing and related them to cytomegalovirus serostatus.

Receptor libraries were prepared by the immunoSEQ multiplex PCR assay. For the multiplex PCR, a mixture combining 60 forward primers for TCR Vbeta segments and 13 reverse primers for TCR Jbeta segments was used. The CDR3 region of rearranged TCR beta genes was amplified from genomic DNA by a multiplex PCR assay. Amplified TCR beta libraries were sequenced as 87-base-pair reads on the Illumina HiSeq System. In the authors' own workflow: A later analysis tallied tens of millions of unique TCR beta chains across the 700 or so repertoires, and some 10 million of those chains were shared by two or more donors. To remove PCR and sequencing errors, raw reads were error-corrected and collapsed into unique sequences using a nearest-neighbor algorithm that merged closely related sequences. V, D and J gene segments were assigned by aligning CDR3 sequences to IMGT reference sequences. Each retained sequence needed at least a six-nucleotide match to both a V gene segment and a J gene segment. A rearrangement was called productive if the CDR3 had no stop codons and remained in frame with V and J, and every other rearrangement was called non-productive. CDR3 was defined according to IMGT convention as the region running from the second conserved V-encoded cysteine to the conserved J-encoded phenylalanine. In an earlier analysis of 550 to 650 of the donors, sequences lacking an unambiguous match to a single V gene segment were excluded. An earlier analysis of some 610 of the donors called V segments functional above 56.7% productive rearrangements and segregating when the between-donor standard deviation exceeded 5%. A statistical classification framework was built for diagnosing cytomegalovirus status from the catalog of TCR beta chain sequences. A later analysis assigned V and J genes by comparing TCR nucleotide sequences with IMGT/GENE-DB human TR gene sequences. The TCRdist pipeline was used in a later analysis to assign CDR3 sequences and most-parsimonious VDJ recombination scenarios. In a later analysis, each TCR beta chain was defined by its CDR3 amino acid sequence together with its V-gene family, and reads without a unique V-gene family were excluded. To address suspected cross-contamination and a sequencing artifact, a later analysis removed roughly 640 highly shared, low-generation-probability nucleotide sequences. For each public chain, a later analysis derived a clonal expansion index from normalized ranks of inferred template counts within each repertoire. Generation probabilities in a later analysis came from a VDJ recombination model fitted to out-of-frame rearrangements, and those results were checked against IGoR. In a later analysis, hypergeometric tests were used to score TCR-TCR, TCR-HLA and TCR-CMV co-occurrence, with a repertoire-size bias correction applied to TCR pairs. False discovery rates were estimated in a later analysis by permuting HLA or CMV assignments 20 times. In a later analysis, co-occurring TCRs were grouped using DBSCAN, with TCRdist sequence similarity added in when clustering inside HLA-allele-positive subsets. For co-occurrence clustering, repertoires with fewer than 30,000 or more than 120,000 public chains were excluded, along with roughly 5 repertoires with anomalous nucleotide sharing. TCRdb stores this immuneACCESS table with in-frame sequences only. Part of the clones is absent; in the studies checked, under half of the shortfall reflects unresolved V genes, and no reason is known for the rest. The D gene and trimming were derived from the DNA, and the V and J assignments and clone size from that table. The table for this sample lists some 150,000 clones; roughly 77% of them were counted only once. The top ten hold more than 3.5% of the sample.

The germline ends are 11 bases apart after V is trimmed by 2 bases and J by 6 bases. CDR1 and CDR2 (MNHNY, SVGAGI) derive from the germline V gene (reference sequence). The CDR3 spans 15 residues, from the cysteine through the phenylalanine. Just CDR3 DNA is preserved here, 45 bases in frame from base 1. On the study overall, not on this receptor specifically: V-gene and J-gene trimming of TCR beta chains was associated with a missense DCLRE1C variant in a later genetic analysis, and the association was replicated in an independent cohort. In both the original and validation cohorts, the classifier was reported to diagnose cytomegalovirus status with high specificity and sensitivity. Correlated functional status among segregating V segments might be attributable to linkage disequilibrium, but an unknown experimental factor could not be ruled out. A further reported finding was that TCR beta sequences accurately predicted the HLA-A and HLA-B alleles for most subjects in the first cohort. The study listed 150 to 200 TCR beta chains as associated with cytomegalovirus. Strong co-occurrence of HLA alleles, especially DR and DQ, made assigning TCR associations to individual alleles difficult. A later analysis associated approximately 17,000 TCR beta sequences with specific HLA alleles at a false discovery rate of 0.05. Across donors, most TCR sequences were observed very rarely, whereas some public TCRs were present in many individuals. Only TCR beta chains were sequenced in this cohort, and the absence of alpha or paired-chain data limited detectable features. The 87-base-pair reads could not distinguish some IMGT-functional V segments, including TRBV6-2 and TRBV6-3, so those segments were excluded. A later analysis found that TCR association rates varied across HLA loci, with DRB1 alleles showing the most associated TCRs and HLA-C alleles the fewest. Because counts were too low, 15 to 20 rarely observed V segments, including chromosome 9 orphons, were left out of the earlier analysis of 587 of the donors. In vitro tests confirmed that a few of the cytomegalovirus-associated TCR beta chains recognize cytomegalovirus antigens. Immune exposure information for the cohort was limited to CMV serostatus. In a later analysis, several top co-occurrence clusters were reported to appear linked to parvovirus B19, influenza, CMV and Epstein-Barr virus. In an earlier analysis of over 550 of the donors, most TCR beta V segments were observed in productive rearrangements about 90% or about 30% of the time, broadly matching IMGT annotations. The presence/absence analyses assumed that sequencing depth was roughly uniform across donors, and that assumption may not be true. A later analysis found that HLA-associated TCR beta chains were more clonally expanded and had lower generation probabilities than equally common non-associated chains. Compared with the roughly 710-donor mean, donors in an Asian-associated ancestry cluster had fewer N-insertions in productive TCRs, according to a later genetic analysis. The authors suggested that the approach could potentially be generalized to other disease states and immunological phenotypes. A later analysis found that most CMV-associated TCR beta chains appeared HLA-restricted, with HLA associations seemingly driven largely by CMV exposure. A cluster of highly shared sequence variants was judged likely to be a technical artifact of the sequencing pipeline. Because HLA typing was unavailable for some donors at each locus, only the typed subset was used in association tests.

The receptor's source is a man aged 25-45 years in good health and CMV-seropositive. Sequencing was done on a sample of PBMCs. The rearranged chain carries TRBV6-6 and TRBJ1-6, and perhaps TRBD1 as D gene, on 5 matching bases. The nucleotide sequence reads as follows: TGTGCCAGCAGTTACGAGGTAGGGGTTAATTCACCCCTCCACTTT. Its protein product is CASSYEVGVNSPLHF.